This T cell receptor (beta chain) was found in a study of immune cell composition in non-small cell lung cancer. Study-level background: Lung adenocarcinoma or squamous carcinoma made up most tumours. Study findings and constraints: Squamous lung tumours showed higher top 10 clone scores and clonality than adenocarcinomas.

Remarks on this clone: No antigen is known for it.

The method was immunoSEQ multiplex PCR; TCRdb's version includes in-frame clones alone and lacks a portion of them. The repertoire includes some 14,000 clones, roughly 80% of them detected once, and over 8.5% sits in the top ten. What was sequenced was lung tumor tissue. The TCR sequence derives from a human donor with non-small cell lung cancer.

The CDR3 reads CASSFNQGYSGANVLTF. In DNA, the CDR3 is TGTGCCAGCAGCTTTAATCAGGGCTACTCTGGGGCCAACGTCCTGACTTTC. The chain has TRBV11-2 and TRBJ2-6; the D gene is possibly TRBD1 (5 bases). V was clipped by 3 bases and J by 0 bases, with 12 bases between them. The germline V gene has CDR1 SGHAT and CDR2 FQNNGV. This CDR3 is built from 17 residues.